This TCR beta chain was identified in a study of cytomegalovirus exposure and HLA in healthy donors. Study information: Early released data had about 80 million unique TCRs, all coming from HLA-typed donors.

The trim removed 2 bases at V and 5 bases at J, leaving 5 bases unmatched. CDR1 PRHDT and CDR2 FYEKMQ come from the germline V gene (reference sequence). This CDR3 spans 14 amino acids. General observations from the study: A later analysis appeared to link common viral pathogens to several of the most significant clusters. Further analysis, carried out later, found HLA-associated TCR beta chains more clonally expanded than equally common other chains.

Notes on this clone: Antigen specificity is unknown.

The study ran its PCR with 60 Vbeta and 13 Jbeta primers. This table comes from immunoSEQ multiplex PCR, and its TCRdb copy is limited to in-frame clones, with some not included. The sample includes approximately 190,000 clones, roughly four fifths of them seen just once. The receptor comes from a young woman in good health and CMV-seronegative. The gene calls are TRBV13 and TRBJ2-5; 7 nucleotides match TRBD2. Sequenced: PBMCs. The CDR3 is CASSLRAGLETQYF. The CDR3 nucleotides read TGTGCCAGCAGCTTACGAGCGGGATTGGAGACCCAGTACTTC.